Presented here are 28 T cell receptor beta chains from one specimen sequenced in a study of blood T cells in healthy people across ages. Primed by a sample-barcoded 5' primer and a J-beta primer mix, a second PCR proceeded for roughly 6 to 12 cycles. Via MiXCR, TCRdb re-called the 5' RACE reads, giving one row per CDR3 protein. The sample records 550,000 to 600,000 distinct CDR3 sequences, roughly 43% being singletons. Sequencing input: blood. Every receptor here comes from a man older than 75 in good health.

V usage is TRBV12-3 or TRBV12-4 and J usage is TRBJ2-7; D unresolved. TRBJ2-4 matches the DNA end more closely, so the J call is doubtful. CDR3 size: 12 residues. The DNA for the CDR3 is TGTGCCAGCAGCCAGATGCGGCCCATTCAGTACTTC. It encodes CASSQMRPIQYF.

For this clonotype: A read error may be the cause here, since a much bigger clone is one base away. The chain has TRBV6-5 and TRBJ2-1; possible D gene TRBD2, 6 bases. V dropped 5 bases and J dropped 10 bases, with 12 bases sitting between them. CDR1 and CDR2 from the germline V gene are MNHEY and SVGAGI. The CDR3 has 12 residues. The CDR3 DNA reads TGTGCCAGCAGTGGGACTCCCAGAGAGCAGTTCTTC. Its translation is CASSGTPREQFF.

The CDR3 sequence is CASSLSGSGSEAFF. For the CDR3, the DNA is TGTGCCAGCAGCTTAAGCGGGAGTGGGTCTGAAGCTTTCTTT. This chain connects TRBV7-2 to TRBJ1-1, with D unresolved. V shed 2 bases and J shed 6 bases, with 13 bases lying between them. Germline loops: CDR1 SGHTA, CDR2 FQGNSA. The CDR3 is made up of 14 amino acids.

This clonotype has more than one count but fewer than ten. The chain couples TRBV7-2 to TRBJ2-1; either TRBD1 or TRBD2 may supply D (6 bases each). V was clipped by 6 bases and J by 4 bases, with 22 bases between them. The CDR3 is 17 amino acids. Germline CDR1 reads SGHTA; CDR2 reads FQGNSA. CDR3 in DNA: TGTGCCAGCAGTAACCTTGGCGGGACATTTACTTACAATGAGCAGTTCTTC. Translated: CASSNLGGTFTYNEQFF.

V gene TRBV7-9 combines with J gene TRBJ1-4; maybe TRBD1 (6 bases). Germline assignment: CDR1 SEHNR and CDR2 FQNEAQ (reference sequence). V lost 5 bases and J lost 5, with 12 bases in between. The CDR3 loop spans 14 amino acids. In DNA, the CDR3 is TGTGCCAGCAGCCCCGGGGGCCGGAATGAAAAACTGTTTTTT. Its protein product is CASSPGGRNEKLFF.

The chain joins TRBV9 to TRBJ1-6; a weak D match, TRBD1 (6 bases). There are 16 residues in the CDR3. The ends were cut back, 0 bases at V and 7 bases at J, with 14 bases in the middle. CDR1 is SGDLS and CDR2 is YYNGEE in the germline V gene. The CDR3 protein is CASSVAGALGNSPLHF. In DNA, the CDR3 is TGTGCCAGCAGCGTAGCGGGGGCACTGGGGAATTCACCCCTCCACTTT.

This clonotype came up a few times. This chain joins TRBV15 and TRBJ1-1; D is unclear. Germline CDR1 reads LNHNV; CDR2 reads YYDKDF (reference sequence). CDR3 size: 12 residues. Trimming took off 2 bases at V and 5 bases at J, with 6 bases between the two ends. The CDR3 sequence: CATSRTMTEAFF. CDR3 DNA: TGTGCCACCAGCAGAACCATGACTGAAGCTTTCTTT. The full variable domain, with the rest looked up from reference TRBV15 and TRBJ1-1, is DAMVIQNPRYQVTQFGKPVTLSCSQTLNHNVMYWYQQKSSQAPKLLFHYYDKDFNNEADTPDNFQSRRPNTSFCFLDIRSPGLGDTAMYLCATSRTMTEAFFGQGTRLTVV.

This rearrangement joins TRBV5-6 to TRBJ2-7, with a weak D call TRBD1 (5 bases). The germline V and J ends were trimmed by 3 bases and 5 bases, with 21 bases remaining between them. The CDR3 runs 16 residues. Per germline, CDR1 SGHDT and CDR2 YYEEEE. CDR3 amino acids: CASSSPQGMSRDEQYF. The CDR3 nucleotides read TGTGCCAGCAGCTCGCCCCAGGGTATGAGTCGGGACGAGCAGTACTTC.

A few counts support this clonotype. J is TRBJ2-1 and V is TRBV15; D remains unclear. V was shortened by 0 bases and J by 7 bases, with 7 bases between the two germline ends. Germline CDR1 LNHNV, CDR2 YYDKDF (reference sequence). This CDR3 spans 13 amino acids. CDR3 amino acids: CATSRDVRNEQFF. DNA for the CDR3: TGTGCCACCAGCAGAGATGTCAGAAATGAGCAGTTCTTC.

J is TRBJ2-1 and V is TRBV7-2; unclear D gene. Looked up from germline, CDR1 is SGHTA and CDR2 is FQGNSA. V was trimmed by 2 bases and J by 0 bases, leaving 8 bases between them. CDR3 length equals 15 residues. CDR3 bases: TGTGCCAGCAGCTTAACCTCGAGCTCCTACAATGAGCAGTTCTTC. Protein product: CASSLTSSSYNEQFF. The entire variable domain, with the rest obtained from reference TRBV7-2 and TRBJ2-1, is as follows: GAGVSQSPSNKVTEKGKDVELRCDPISGHTALYWYRQSLGQGLEFLIYFQGNSAPDKSGLPSDRFSAERTGGSVSTLTIQRTQQEDSAVYLCASSLTSSSYNEQFFGPGTRLTVL.

This clonotype has just a few counts. This chain connects TRBV7-8 to TRBJ1-5, with D hard to call. The length of the CDR3 is 13 residues. V lost 2 bases, J lost 5 bases, and 7 bases lay in between. Germline values: CDR1 SGHVS, CDR2 FQNEAQ. CDR3 region: CASSLYSYQPQHF. CDR3 nucleotides: TGTGCCAGCAGCTTATACAGTTATCAGCCCCAGCATTTT. Together with reference TRBV7-8 and TRBJ1-5, the CDR3 gives the full variable domain: GAGVSQSPRYKVAKRGQDVALRCDPISGHVSLFWYQQALGQGPEFLTYFQNEAQLDKSGLPSDRFFAERPEGSVSTLKIQRTQQEDSAVYLCASSLYSYQPQHFGDGTRLSIL.

The V and J genes are TRBV20-1 and TRBJ2-3; 9 nucleotides line up with TRBD2. The CDR3 length is 15 residues. Germline trimming cut 3 bases from V and 9 bases from J; bases unmatched to any gene: 13. Germline V gene sequence: CDR1 DFQATT, CDR2 SNEGSKA (reference sequence). CDR3 DNA sequence: TGCAGTGCTAGTGAGGATAGCGGGAGAGGGGACACGCAGTATTTT. Its translation: CSASEDSGRGDTQYF.

This clonotype was recorded only once. The V gene is TRBV6-1, the J gene TRBJ2-3; D could derive from TRBD1 or TRBD2 (6 bases each). Germline CDR1 and CDR2: MNHNS and SASEGT. Trimming left V 1 base short and J 6 bases short, with 17 bases between. The CDR3 is 16 residues long. Here the CDR3 DNA reads TGTGCCAGCAGTGAAGGGACACCCCGGAGGGGGGATACGCAGTATTTT. Its protein product is CASSEGTPRRGDTQYF.

The chain has TRBV9 and TRBJ2-1; 7 positions match TRBD2. The CDR3 runs to 15 residues. V lost 4 bases and J lost 5; bases outside the gene matches: 9. Looked up from germline, CDR1 is SGDLS and CDR2 is YYNGEE. For the CDR3, the DNA is TGTGCCAGCAGCCAGACAGCGGGGTCGGACAATGAGCAGTTCTTC. It translates to CASSQTAGSDNEQFF.

This clonotype showed up just a few times. The rearrangement links TRBV7-9 to TRBJ2-7; the match to TRBD1 covers 7 bases. The CDR3 loop spans 15 amino acids. The germline gives CDR1 SEHNR, CDR2 FQNEAQ (reference sequence). V lost 5 bases and J lost 0; bases outside the gene matches: 7. The chain's CDR3 is CASSEEDRSSYEQYF. The CDR3 DNA follows: TGTGCCAGCAGCGAAGAGGACAGGAGCTCCTACGAGCAGTACTTC.

The chain employs TRBV6-6 and TRBJ1-5, with D possibly matching TRBD1 (5 bases). Germline V gene data show CDR1 as MNHNY and CDR2 as SVGAGI (reference sequence). V was pared by 6 bases and J by 1 base, with 7 bases between. There are 13 residues in the CDR3. The CDR3 loop reads CASRHRSNQPQHF. CDR3 DNA: TGTGCCAGCAGACACAGGAGCAATCAGCCCCAGCATTTT.

This clonotype was seen only a few times. The rearrangement joins TRBV5-8 to TRBJ2-7; TRBD1 matches at 7 bases. This CDR3 region has 13 residues. Germline V CDR1 and CDR2: SGHTS, YDEGEE. V trimming: 4 bases; J trimming: 6 bases; junction bases outside the gene matches: 7. As DNA, the CDR3 is TGTGCCAGCAGCCAAACAGGGGTTCGCGAGCAGTACTTC. Its translation is CASSQTGVREQYF.

This clonotype has a single count. The V and J genes are TRBV25-1 and TRBJ2-1, with D tentatively TRBD2 (6 bases). Germline loops: CDR1 MGHDK, CDR2 SYGVNS. Trimming removed 6 bases at V and 5 bases at J, with 14 bases between. The CDR3 consists of 14 residues. This CDR3 is CASRPGTRDNEQFF. The DNA for the CDR3 is TGTGCCAGCAGACCAGGGACTCGCGACAATGAGCAGTTCTTC.

V gene TRBV14 combines with J gene TRBJ2-7, with D perhaps TRBD1 or TRBD2 (5 bases each). Germline CDR1 SGHDN, CDR2 FVKESK. The CDR3 loop spans 14 amino acids. The V end was cut by 2 bases, the J end by 1 base, with 9 bases between. CDR3 protein: CASSQWDLSYEQYF. The DNA of the CDR3 is TGTGCCAGCAGCCAATGGGACCTATCCTACGAGCAGTACTTC.

Here the CDR3 DNA reads TGTGCCAGCAGCTGGACAGACTCTAACTATGGCTACACCTTC. Its translation is CASSWTDSNYGYTF. The V gene is TRBV7-2, the J gene TRBJ1-2, with D possibly matching TRBD1 (6 bases). This CDR3 is 14 amino acids long. Trimming left V 4 bases short and J 0 bases short, with 9 bases between. Germline values: CDR1 SGHTA, CDR2 FQGNSA.

This clonotype was seen more than once but under ten times. The rearrangement uses TRBV7-2 and TRBJ1-2, with a tentative D call TRBD1 (5 bases). The ends were cut back, 6 bases at V and 8 bases at J, with 16 bases in the middle. Germline V CDR1 and CDR2: SGHTA, FQGNSA. The CDR3 spans 13 residues. The CDR3 is CASSPDSPEGYTF. CDR3 sequence (DNA): TGTGCCAGCAGTCCAGACAGCCCGGAAGGCTACACCTTC. The whole variable domain, filled in from reference TRBV7-2 and TRBJ1-2, reads GAGVSQSPSNKVTEKGKDVELRCDPISGHTALYWYRQSLGQGLEFLIYFQGNSAPDKSGLPSDRFSAERTGGSVSTLTIQRTQQEDSAVYLCASSPDSPEGYTFGSGTRLTVV.

This chain joins TRBV7-9 and TRBJ1-1, with 9 positions matching TRBD1. Germline V gene sequence: CDR1 SEHNR, CDR2 FQNEAQ (reference sequence). CDR3 length equals 14 residues. The junction had 4 bases not matched to a gene; V was cut back by 5 bases and J by 3 bases. Here the CDR3 reads CASSPWTGDTEAFF. CDR3 sequence (DNA): TGTGCCAGCAGCCCCTGGACAGGGGACACTGAAGCTTTCTTT.

This clonotype was observed a handful of times. The chain is built from TRBV6-2 or TRBV6-3 and TRBJ1-5, with D perhaps TRBD1 (6 bases). Germline CDR1 is MNHEY and CDR2 is SVGEGT. V was shortened by 7 bases and J by 7 bases, with 17 bases between the two germline ends. The CDR3 covers 14 residues. CDR3 sequence: CASTRGGFNQPQHF. The CDR3 region has the DNA TGTGCCAGCACCCGAGGGGGATTCAACCAGCCCCAGCATTTT.

The chain is built from TRBV3-1 and TRBJ2-5, with 7 nucleotides matching TRBD2. The V gene's germline CDR1 is LGHDT and CDR2 YNNKEL (reference sequence). The CDR3 runs 16 residues. Unmatched junction bases numbered 6, after V lost 0 bases and J lost 2 bases. The CDR3 is CASSQDSAGIQETQYF. In nucleotides, the CDR3 is TGTGCCAGCAGCCAAGATTCAGCGGGGATACAAGAGACCCAGTACTTC.

The chain combines TRBV9 with TRBJ2-7, with D perhaps TRBD1 (6 bases). CDR1 and CDR2 (germline): SGDLS, YYNGEE. V was shortened by 4 bases and J by 3 bases, with 23 bases between the two germline ends. There are 17 residues in the CDR3. The CDR3 DNA reads as TGTGCCAGCAGCCCGAGGTGGCCAGGGGCCCCCCTCTACGAGCAGTACTTC. Protein: CASSPRWPGAPLYEQYF.

As for this clonotype: A read error is possible here, since a much larger clone lies one base away. The genes are TRBV6-5 and TRBJ2-1; D uncertain. The J call may not be correct, given that the DNA end is closer to TRBJ2-7. Germline CDR1 and CDR2: MNHEY and SVGAGI. CDR3 size: 14 residues. The CDR3 region is CASSYSNSYNEQYF. CDR3 in DNA: TGTGCCAGCAGTTACTCAAACTCCTACAATGAGCAGTACTTC.

This clonotype was recorded a few times. V is TRBV7-2 and J is TRBJ1-4, with a tentative D call TRBD1 (6 bases). CDR1 and CDR2 (germline): SGHTA, FQGNSA. The CDR3 contains 15 residues. Trimming took off 0 bases at V and 8 bases at J, with 13 bases between the two ends. The CDR3 loop reads CASSLARGVGEKLFF. The DNA of the CDR3 is TGTGCCAGCAGCTTAGCTAGGGGGGTTGGAGAAAAACTGTTTTTT.

This clonotype showed up just a few times. This rearrangement joins TRBV28 to TRBJ1-4; D not certain. Germline lookup yields CDR1 MDHEN and CDR2 SYDVKM. This CDR3 region has 11 residues. V lost 3 bases and J 8 bases, leaving 4 bases between the germline ends. The CDR3 DNA is TGTGCCAGCAGTTTTCAGGAAAAACTGTTTTTT. Translation gives CASSFQEKLFF.